This T cell receptor beta chain derives from a study of tumor-infiltrating lymphocytes in primary liver carcinoma. Study at large: Donors underwent surgery for histopathologically diagnosed primary liver carcinoma. Both sexes were represented among patients, who were 30 to 69 years old. Each of the growths was stage T1-T3 N0M0, extending roughly 4.2 to 10 cm across. Overall study results and limits: Tumor samples exhibited a significantly greater top-250-clone fraction than blood samples (p = 0.039).

Germline DNA was also extracted, and blood RNA derived from unsorted whole blood. The CDR3 sequence is 14 residues long. On this clonotype: Its antigen is still unknown.

Starting material of approximately 500 ng total RNA yielded TCR beta cDNA via a constant-region primer. Construction of TCR beta libraries relied on three successive nested multiplex PCR rounds employing slightly modified ARM-PCR. It was with TRBV1-TRBV30 forward primers and a C-beta reverse primer that the first two PCR rounds were run, at around 10 cycles each. Each CDR3 protein is one row after TCRdb ran MiXCR on the multiplex PCR reads. The table lists 150,000 to 200,000 distinct CDR3 sequences, over 45% of them singletons, with about 70% in the top ten. This clonotype was obtained from a man in his forties with primary liver carcinoma and hepatitis B virus infection. The chain couples TRBV21-1 to TRBJ2-7; the DNA was not used to check the table's D call, TRBD1. TRBV21-1 is an annotated pseudogene. The sample comprised peripheral blood. The DNA for the CDR3 is TGTGCCAGCAGCAAAGTCGACAGAACCTACGAGCAGTACTTC. It yields the protein CASSKVDRTYEQYF.